Each of the 28 T cell receptor beta chains below was sequenced from the same sample in a study. TCRdb analysed the 5' RACE reads with MiXCR anew, one entry per CDR3 protein. The table records tens of thousands of distinct CDR3 sequences, about 28% of them present only once. The source material was tumor-infiltrating memory CD4+ T cells sorted from the breast tumor. Described subset: memory CD4+ T cells, CD4+CD45RO+CD25-. The origin of the receptors is a female donor with breast cancer.

CDR3 sequence: CASSYASTYEQYF. CDR3 DNA: TGTGCCAGCAGTTACGCCTCAACCTACGAGCAGTACTTC. The chain uses TRBV6-5 and TRBJ2-7; D remains unclear. The CDR3 is 13 amino acids. CDR1 is MNHEY, CDR2 SVGAGI, per germline. Trimming stripped 2 bases from V and 2 bases from J, with 7 bases between.

The V and J genes are TRBV7-9 and TRBJ2-7, with 8 bases aligning to TRBD1. Germline CDR1 and CDR2: SEHNR and FQNEAQ (reference sequence). This CDR3 comprises 16 residues. V was pared by 7 bases and J by 1 base, with 12 bases of the junction left unmatched. The CDR3 spells CASTDTDRQGSYEQYF. In DNA form, the CDR3 reads TGTGCCAGCACCGACACAGACCGACAGGGGTCCTACGAGCAGTACTTC.

This clonotype was seen a handful of times. The V call is TRBV5-1, the J call TRBJ2-7; D perhaps matches TRBD2 (6 bases). The germline V gene has CDR1 SGHRS and CDR2 YFSETQ. This CDR3 has 14 residues. V lost 3 bases and J 11 bases, leaving 21 bases between the germline ends. CDR3 protein: CASSYTTSGESEYF. Here the CDR3 DNA reads TGCGCCAGCAGCTACACAACCTCGGGGGAAAGTGAGTACTTC.

The J gene is TRBJ2-5, the V gene TRBV5-1; D is unclear. The CDR3 is made up of 12 amino acids. Germline CDR1 is SGHRS and CDR2 is YFSETQ. Trimming cost V 0 bases and J 4 bases, with 4 bases left between them. CDR3 loop: CASSLETETQYF. DNA of the CDR3: TGCGCCAGCAGCTTGGAAACAGAGACCCAGTACTTC.

This clonotype came up many times. The CDR3 DNA follows: TGTGCCAGCATCTCAGGCAATCAGCCCCAGCATTTT. It is translated as CASISGNQPQHF. The chain uses TRBV28 and TRBJ1-5; no definite D call. Germline assignment: CDR1 MDHEN and CDR2 SYDVKM. V lost 7 bases, J lost 2 bases, and 6 bases lay in between. The CDR3 covers 12 residues.

This chain joins TRBV12-2 and TRBJ2-1; the table's D call, TRBD1, was not checked against the DNA. TRBV12-2 has pseudogene status. The CDR3 covers 15 residues. CDR3 in amino acids: CASRFGTGCFHEQFF. In DNA, the CDR3 is TGTGCAAGTCGCTTTGGGACAGGGTGTTTCCATGAGCAGTTCTTC.

This clonotype was detected only a few times. The chain employs TRBV27 and TRBJ1-2, with 7 bases that match TRBD1. The CDR3 runs to 14 residues. V shed 4 bases, J shed 8 bases, and the junction held 10 bases outside the gene matches. Germline loops: CDR1 MNHEY, CDR2 SMNVEV (reference sequence). CDR3 in DNA: TGTGCCAGCAGTTCGGCCGGGACAGTACGGGGCTACACCTTC. The encoded protein is CASSSAGTVRGYTF.

Worth noting for this clonotype: No conserved phenylalanine or tryptophan ends this CDR3, so it is likely a read error. The rearrangement uses TRBV7-2 and TRBJ2-3; 10 bases are shared with TRBD1. Trimming removed 5 bases from V and 4 bases from J; junction bases left unmatched: 6. CDR1 is SGHTA and CDR2 is FQGNSA in the germline V gene. The CDR3 length is 15 residues. DNA of the CDR3: TGTGCCAGCAGCCCTACGGGACAGGGGTCAGATACGCAGTATCTT. Its protein product is CASSPTGQGSDTQYL.

The genes are TRBV6-1 and TRBJ2-7; no definite D call. This CDR3 has 13 amino acids. V was clipped by 6 bases and J by 5 bases, with 14 bases between them. CDR1 and CDR2 from the germline V gene are MNHNS and SASEGT. The CDR3 DNA sequence: TGTGCCAGCAGGGCCATAGAATGGCACGAGCAGTACTTC. This sequence encodes CASRAIEWHEQYF.

Worth noting for this clonotype: Possible read error: a much larger clone is one base away. The V call is TRBV5-1, the J call TRBJ2-7; D not certain. CDR1 and CDR2 (germline): SGHRS, YFSETQ. CDR3 size: 15 residues. CDR3 protein: CASSSGATWADEQCF. CDR3 DNA sequence: TGCGCCAGCAGCTCCGGAGCCACCTGGGCCGACGAGCAGTGCTTC.

This clonotype was counted at least ten times. The chain joins TRBV5-1 to TRBJ2-7; maybe TRBD1 (6 bases). The CDR3 runs 16 residues. Germline loops: CDR1 SGHRS, CDR2 YFSETQ. Trimming removed 1 base at V and 5 bases at J, with 19 bases between. CDR3 residues: CASSLRIQGTRNEQYF. The CDR3 DNA follows: TGCGCCAGCAGCTTGCGGATACAGGGAACAAGGAACGAGCAGTACTTC. The full variable domain, rest sourced from reference TRBV5-1 and TRBJ2-7, is KAGVTQTPRYLIKTRGQQVTLSCSPISGHRSVSWYQQTPGQGLQFLFEYFSETQRNKGNFPGRFSGRQFSNSRSEMNVSTLELGDSALYLCASSLRIQGTRNEQYFGPGTRLTVT.

The V gene is TRBV5-1, the J gene TRBJ1-2, with TRBD1 matching 9 bases. Germline V gives CDR1 SGHRS, CDR2 YFSETQ. The CDR3 covers 17 residues. J was trimmed by 10 bases and V by 0 bases; bases with no gene match: 16. The CDR3: CASSLDSGLGQGSPYTF. The CDR3 bases are TGCGCCAGCAGCTTGGATTCCGGGTTGGGACAGGGTTCTCCCTACACCTTC.

This chain uses TRBV5-1 with TRBJ2-5; 10 bases fit TRBD2. CDR1 and CDR2 from the germline V gene are SGHRS and YFSETQ. The CDR3 sequence is 14 residues long. V gave up 6 bases and J gave up 5 bases; unmatched junction bases: 7. CDR3 in DNA: TGCGCCAGCACCAGCGGGAGGGCCGCGGAGACCCAGTACTTC. Encoded protein: CASTSGRAAETQYF.

V is TRBV7-2 and J is TRBJ1-4; the match to TRBD1 covers 7 bases. The germline gives CDR1 SGHTA, CDR2 FQGNSA. Trimming removed 2 bases from V and 8 bases from J; junction bases left unmatched: 5. The length of the CDR3 is 14 residues. CDR3 in amino acids: CASSLTRGHEKLFF. DNA for the CDR3: TGTGCCAGCAGCTTAACGAGGGGGCACGAAAAACTGTTTTTT. The complete variable domain, with remaining parts taken from reference TRBV7-2 and TRBJ1-4, reads GAGVSQSPSNKVTEKGKDVELRCDPISGHTALYWYRQSLGQGLEFLIYFQGNSAPDKSGLPSDRFSAERTGGSVSTLTIQRTQQEDSAVYLCASSLTRGHEKLFFGSGTQLSVL.

Worth noting for this clonotype: Mismatch with germline at one junction end may stem from a read error. V and J are TRBV11-1 and TRBJ2-3; D call uncertain. The CDR3 runs 17 residues. Germline V gene lookup returns CDR1 SGHAT and CDR2 FQDESV (reference sequence). CDR3 nucleotide sequence: TGTGCCAGCAGCCTCGCCAAACGTGGTTTGTTAGCAGATACGCGGTATTTT. Translated, it gives CASSLAKRGLLADTRYF.

This clonotype was seen more than once but under ten times. The rearrangement uses TRBV7-3 and TRBJ2-7; D is possibly TRBD2 (7 bases). Per germline, CDR1 SGHTA and CDR2 FQGTGA. Trimming removed 3 bases at V and 3 bases at J, with 15 bases between. The CDR3 has 15 residues. The CDR3 nucleotides are TGTGCCAGCAGCTTCTCGGGGGGCAGCCGCTACGAGCAGTACTTC. Its translation: CASSFSGGSRYEQYF. The entire variable domain, with the rest obtained from reference TRBV7-3 and TRBJ2-7, is as follows: GAGVSQTPSNKVTEKGKYVELRCDPISGHTALYWYRQSLGQGPEFLIYFQGTGAADDSGLPNDRFFAVRPEGSVSTLKIQRTERGDSAVYLCASSFSGGSRYEQYFGPGTRLTVT.

This chain connects TRBV9 to TRBJ2-1; 8 positions match TRBD2. This CDR3 is built from 19 residues. The V segment lost 3 bases and the J segment 7 bases; nucleotides outside the gene matches: 21. Germline lookup yields CDR1 SGDLS and CDR2 YYNGEE. The CDR3 here is CASSDSTSGHTMGPNEQFF. CDR3 in DNA: TGTGCCAGCAGCGACAGTACTAGCGGCCACACGATGGGCCCTAATGAGCAGTTCTTC.

The chain couples TRBV6-5 to TRBJ2-1; D is perhaps TRBD2 (5 bases). Looked up from germline, CDR1 is MNHEY and CDR2 is SVGAGI. The CDR3 runs to 13 residues. V was trimmed by 6 bases and J by 5 bases, leaving 11 bases between them. The CDR3: CASSRTRDNEQFF. CDR3 coding DNA: TGTGCCAGCAGCCGGACTCGCGACAATGAGCAGTTCTTC.

The chain carries TRBV7-9 and TRBJ2-7; D might be TRBD2 (6 bases). Germline values: CDR1 SEHNR, CDR2 FQNEAQ (reference sequence). The CDR3 is 13 residues long. The V end lost 5 bases, the J end lost 0 bases, and 8 bases lay between the germline ends. In nucleotides, the CDR3 is TGTGCCAGCAGCCTGACTAGCTCCTACGAGCAGTACTTC. Its protein product is CASSLTSSYEQYF. The full variable domain, in which reference TRBV7-9 and TRBJ2-7 provide the parts outside the CDR3, is DTGVSQNPRHKITKRGQNVTFRCDPISEHNRLYWYRQTLGQGPEFLTYFQNEAQLEKSRLLSDRFSAERPKGSFSTLEIQRTEQGDSAMYLCASSLTSSYEQYFGPGTRLTVT.

The chain links TRBV6-1 to TRBJ1-5; D perhaps matches TRBD1 (5 bases). The CDR3 length is 15 residues. The V gene's germline CDR1 is MNHNS and CDR2 SASEGT. With 6 bases removed from V and 5 bases from J, the gap between germline ends came to 17 bases. CDR3 sequence: CASRNQGGGDQPQHF. The CDR3 bases are TGTGCCAGCAGGAATCAGGGAGGTGGCGATCAGCCCCAGCATTTT.

This clonotype was counted many times. The gene calls are TRBV12-3 or TRBV12-4 and TRBJ2-7; 8 bases agree with TRBD1. The CDR3 is 16 amino acids. Trimming at V came to 4 bases and at J to 5 bases, leaving 13 bases not matched to a gene. The CDR3, as DNA: TGTGCCAGCAGTTCCGATAACCGGACAGGGATTAACGAGCAGTACTTC. The encoded protein is CASSSDNRTGINEQYF.

This chain links TRBV5-1 with TRBJ2-1; 12 positions match TRBD1. The V gene's germline CDR1 is SGHRS and CDR2 YFSETQ. This CDR3 is 18 amino acids long. With 5 bases clipped from V and 0 bases from J, the junction kept 9 bases outside the gene matches. CDR3 region: CASRSGTGGLSSYNEQFF. The CDR3 DNA is TGCGCCAGCAGGTCCGGGACAGGGGGCTTGAGCTCCTACAATGAGCAGTTCTTC.

This clonotype was seen more than once but under ten times. The chain has TRBV5-1 and TRBJ2-1, with 7 bases lining up with TRBD1. Losses at the gene ends were 0 bases for V and 7 bases for J; bases not matched to a gene: 1. The CDR3 length is 13 residues. CDR1 is SGHRS and CDR2 is YFSETQ in the germline V gene. CDR3 residues: CASSLADRNEQFF. The CDR3 DNA is TGCGCCAGCAGCTTGGCGGACAGGAATGAGCAGTTCTTC.

This clonotype was recorded many times. V usage is TRBV5-1 and J usage is TRBJ2-1; D possibly matches TRBD1 or TRBD2 (5 bases each). The V end was cut by 2 bases, the J end by 4 bases, with 13 bases between. The CDR3 has 15 residues. Germline-derived CDR1 and CDR2 are SGHRS and YFSETQ. CDR3 loop: CASSFLGTSYNEQFF. The CDR3 DNA follows: TGCGCCAGCAGCTTCCTCGGGACCTCTTACAATGAGCAGTTCTTC.

The chain joins TRBV24-1 to TRBJ2-3; D uncertain. Per the germline V gene, CDR1 is KGHDR and CDR2 is SFDVKD. Deletions cut 5 bases from V and 4 bases from J, with 9 bases between. The CDR3 is 13 residues long. The CDR3 loop is CATSASWADTQYF. CDR3 coding DNA: TGTGCCACCAGTGCGAGCTGGGCAGATACGCAGTATTTT.

V gene TRBV7-2 combines with J gene TRBJ1-2; D uncertain. Trimming removed 6 bases from V and 2 bases from J, with 7 bases in between. CDR1 and CDR2 (germline): SGHTA, FQGNSA. This CDR3 region has 12 residues. The CDR3 nucleotides are TGTGCCAGCAGTGGGCGGAACTATGGCTACACCTTC. It codes for CASSGRNYGYTF.

In this sample, this clonotype turned up many times. The chain joins TRBV6-5 to TRBJ2-1; TRBD2 agrees at 7 bases. Trimming at V came to 6 bases and at J to 4 bases, leaving 9 bases not matched to a gene. This CDR3 contains 15 residues. Per the germline V gene, CDR1 is MNHEY and CDR2 is SVGAGI. The CDR3, as DNA: TGTGCCAGCAGGACCACCGGGACTATATACAATGAGCAGTTCTTC. Translating gives CASRTTGTIYNEQFF.

At least ten counts were recorded for this clonotype. CDR3 loop: CASSPVGTGGMNTEAFF. As DNA, the CDR3 is TGCGCCAGCAGCCCGGTCGGCACAGGGGGGATGAACACTGAAGCTTTCTTT. The chain recombines TRBV5-1 with TRBJ1-1; 8 bases agree with TRBD1. J lost 0 bases, V lost 4 bases, and 11 bases had no gene match. The germline V gene has CDR1 SGHRS and CDR2 YFSETQ. The CDR3 spans 17 residues.